These 29 T cell receptor beta chains came from one sample sequenced in a study of Graves' ophthalmopathy and Graves' hyperthyroidism. TCR beta CDR3 regions were amplified from RNA transcripts. First-round RT-PCR employed HTBI primers, with a second-round multiplex PCR after it. One entry per CDR3 protein results from TCRdb running MiXCR on the multiplex PCR reads. The sample yields hundreds of thousands of distinct CDR3 sequences, about two fifths seen once. Sequencing input: peripheral blood. Receptors were obtained from an adult man with Graves' ophthalmopathy.

This clonotype was found many times. The V and J genes are TRBV19 and TRBJ1-5; 7 bases match TRBD1. This CDR3 is built from 16 residues. After removal of 6 bases from V and 0 bases from J, the junction contained 8 bases not matched to a gene. The germline CDR1 and CDR2 sequences are LNHDA and SQIVND (reference sequence). The CDR3 bases are TGTGCCAGTAGCCAACCTGACAGGGATAGCAATCAGCCCCAGCATTTT. It yields the protein CASSQPDRDSNQPQHF.

This clonotype appeared a few times. Germline is not matched at one junction end, which may reflect a read error. The V and J genes are TRBV10-3 and TRBJ1-2; TRBD1 agrees at 7 bases. The germline V gene encodes CDR1 ENHRY and CDR2 SYGVKD. This CDR3 has 16 amino acids. The CDR3 loop is CASSYLQGGEGYGYTF. DNA of the CDR3: TGTGCCAGCAGTTACCTCCAGGGGGGGGAAGGCTATGGCTACACCTTC.

Of note for this clonotype: A much larger clone lies one base from this, so it may be a read error. Since no conserved phenylalanine or tryptophan closes the CDR3, a read error is the likely cause. The chain links TRBV14 to TRBJ1-1, with D perhaps TRBD1 (6 bases). Germline loops: CDR1 SGHDN, CDR2 FVKESK. CDR3 length: 12 amino acids. Trimming pared 4 bases from V and 11 bases from J, leaving 14 bases between. The CDR3 reads CASSPAGQGAFL. The CDR3 bases are TGTGCCAGCAGCCCGGCGGGGCAGGGGGCTTTCTTA.

The V call is TRBV25-1, the J call TRBJ1-3, with D possibly matching TRBD1 (6 bases). Germline-derived CDR1 and CDR2 are MGHDK and SYGVNS. CDR3 length: 16 amino acids. V lost 3 bases and J 5 bases, leaving 17 bases between the germline ends. CDR3 in amino acids: CASSEGGAGVRNTIYF. CDR3 DNA: TGTGCCAGCAGTGAGGGAGGGGCAGGGGTTCGAAACACCATATATTTT.

The table lists this clonotype with many counts. The chain joins TRBV7-8 to TRBJ1-2; D may be TRBD1 (5 bases). This CDR3 is built from 16 residues. Germline V gene data show CDR1 as SGHVS and CDR2 as FQNEAQ. The V and J ends lost 1 base and 2 bases respectively, with 14 bases between them. The CDR3 DNA reads TGTGCCAGCAGCTTAGTGGCGGGGGTAGCAAACTATGGCTACACCTTC. Protein sequence: CASSLVAGVANYGYTF.

The chain carries TRBV12-3 or TRBV12-4 and TRBJ2-5; TRBD2 is a possible D gene (7 bases). The CDR3 runs to 12 residues. Trimming removed 7 bases from V and 5 bases from J, with 11 bases in between. CDR3 sequence (DNA): TGTGCCAGCAAATCGGGGGGCGAGACCCAGTACTTC. Translating it yields CASKSGGETQYF.

The chain uses TRBV7-9 and TRBJ2-7; 7 bases are shared with TRBD1. The CDR3 spans 15 residues. Germline CDR1 is SEHNR and CDR2 is FQNEAQ (reference sequence). V lost 5 bases and J lost 3; bases outside the gene matches: 10. The CDR3 DNA reads as TGTGCCAGCAGCCCAGGGGGACCGCCCTACTACGAGCAGTACTTC. Translating it yields CASSPGGPPYYEQYF.

The chain recombines TRBV7-8 with TRBJ2-5, with D tentatively TRBD2 (7 bases). This CDR3 has 16 residues. CDR1 is SGHVS, CDR2 FQNEAQ, per germline. Trimming took 5 bases from V and 4 from J, leaving 20 bases between them. CDR3 sequence (DNA): TGTGCCAGCAGCGGAGGGGGGGAATTGATTACAGAGACCCAGTACTTC. This encodes CASSGGGELITETQYF. The entire variable domain, with the rest obtained from reference TRBV7-8 and TRBJ2-5, is as follows: GAGVSQSPRYKVAKRGQDVALRCDPISGHVSLFWYQQALGQGPEFLTYFQNEAQLDKSGLPSDRFFAERPEGSVSTLKIQRTQQEDSAVYLCASSGGGELITETQYFGPGTRLLVL.

The V and J genes are TRBV10-3 and TRBJ2-5, with D tentatively TRBD2 (5 bases). This CDR3 is 14 amino acids long. The ends were cut back, 4 bases at V and 7 bases at J, with 16 bases in the middle. Germline assignment: CDR1 ENHRY and CDR2 SYGVKD. DNA for the CDR3: TGTGCCATCAGTGGGTCCCTAGGGAGCGGGACCCAGTACTTC. This encodes CAISGSLGSGTQYF.

This clonotype was counted only a few times. The chain uses TRBV5-8 and TRBJ2-7; the D is unclear. Trimming took off 4 bases at V and 5 bases at J, with 7 bases between the two ends. CDR1 and CDR2 (germline): SGHTS, YDEGEE. The CDR3 has 11 amino acids. CDR3: CASSALNEQYF. DNA of the CDR3: TGTGCCAGCAGCGCCCTGAACGAGCAGTACTTC.

Regarding this clonotype: An end of the junction does not agree with germline; a read error may underlie this. This rearrangement joins TRBV15 to TRBJ2-6, with 7 bases matching TRBD1. Germline V gene data show CDR1 as LNHNV and CDR2 as YYDKDF (reference sequence). The CDR3 totals 17 residues. The CDR3 coding sequence is TGCGCCACCAGCTCGAAGGGGGCGCGGCCCGGGGCCAACGTCGTGACTTTC. It translates to CATSSKGARPGANVVTF.

The J gene is TRBJ1-1, the V gene TRBV29-1; TRBD1 agrees at 7 bases. V lost 7 bases to trimming and J lost 5 bases; unmatched junction nucleotides: 4. The CDR3 sequence is 11 residues long. Germline loops: CDR1 SQVTM, CDR2 ANQGSEA. The CDR3, as DNA: TGCAGCGCGACGGGACAGACTGAAGCTTTCTTT. The encoded protein is CSATGQTEAFF.

The V and J genes are TRBV5-8 and TRBJ1-5; 8 nucleotides agree with TRBD1. The V segment lost 1 base and the J segment 5 bases; nucleotides outside the gene matches: 2. CDR3 size: 14 residues. Germline V gene lookup returns CDR1 SGHTS and CDR2 YDEGEE. The CDR3 DNA sequence: TGTGCCAGCAGCTTGAGGACAGGGCATCAGCCCCAGCATTTT. Its translation: CASSLRTGHQPQHF.

V gene TRBV5-4 combines with J gene TRBJ1-6; a weak D match, TRBD1 (6 bases). CDR3 size: 15 residues. Germline loops: CDR1 SGHNT, CDR2 YYREEE (reference sequence). Trimming stripped 4 bases from V and 7 bases from J, with 15 bases between. The CDR3: CASSPFGQWNSPLHF. CDR3 DNA sequence: TGTGCCAGCAGCCCATTTGGACAGTGGAATTCACCCCTCCACTTT. The full variable domain, with the rest looked up from reference TRBV5-4 and TRBJ1-6, is ETGVTQSPTHLIKTRGQQVTLRCSSQSGHNTVSWYQQALGQGPQFIFQYYREEENGRGNFPPRFSGLQFPNYSSELNVNALELDDSALYLCASSPFGQWNSPLHFGNGTRLTVT.

This clonotype appeared many times. The V and J genes are TRBV7-6 and TRBJ2-7; D uncertain. The CDR3 spans 13 residues. Germline V CDR1 and CDR2: SGHVS, FNYEAQ. Trimming removed 1 base at V and 5 bases at J, with 9 bases between. CDR3 nucleotides: TGTGCCAGCAGCTTAGGGGCTGGGAACGAGCAGTACTTC. The encoded protein is CASSLGAGNEQYF.

Many counts were recorded for this clonotype. The rearrangement joins TRBV7-6 to TRBJ1-1; 8 positions match TRBD1. CDR1 and CDR2 (germline): SGHVS, FNYEAQ. The CDR3 length is 16 residues. V shed 6 bases and J 4 bases; nucleotides not matched to a gene: 13. The CDR3 spells CASSETGQGIVTEAFF. In DNA, the CDR3 is TGTGCCAGCAGTGAAACCGGACAGGGTATCGTCACTGAAGCTTTCTTT.

This clonotype was found many times. This chain connects TRBV25-1 to TRBJ2-7; D might be TRBD1 (6 bases). This CDR3 is built from 14 residues. V dropped 3 bases and J dropped 3 bases, with 12 bases sitting between them. Germline CDR1 MGHDK, CDR2 SYGVNS. CDR3 loop: CASSDRGSLYEQYF. The CDR3 bases are TGTGCCAGCAGTGACAGGGGCAGTCTCTACGAGCAGTACTTC.

This clonotype was recorded many times. The chain joins TRBV7-9 to TRBJ1-3, with D possibly matching TRBD1 (5 bases). The V gene lost 5 bases and the J gene lost 0 bases, with 11 bases spanning the gap. The CDR3 loop spans 15 amino acids. Germline V CDR1 and CDR2: SEHNR, FQNEAQ (reference sequence). The CDR3, as DNA: TGTGCCAGCAGCGCCCAGGGAGCCTCTGGAAACACCATATATTTT. Translation: CASSAQGASGNTIYF. The full variable domain, completed using reference TRBV7-9 and TRBJ1-3, is DTGVSQNPRHKITKRGQNVTFRCDPISEHNRLYWYRQTLGQGPEFLTYFQNEAQLEKSRLLSDRFSAERPKGSFSTLEIQRTEQGDSAMYLCASSAQGASGNTIYFGEGSWLTVV.

The chain links TRBV7-3 to TRBJ1-2; TRBD1 is a possible D gene (5 bases). This CDR3 region has 14 residues. V was pared by 5 bases and J by 5 bases, with 15 bases between. From germline, CDR1 is SGHTA and CDR2 FQGTGA. The CDR3 protein is CASSAAGTSYGYTF. In DNA form, the CDR3 reads TGTGCCAGCAGCGCGGCCGGGACCTCGTATGGCTACACCTTC.

Many counts were recorded for this clonotype. This chain uses TRBV12-3 or TRBV12-4 with TRBJ1-6, with D perhaps matching TRBD1 (6 bases). Trimming stripped 7 bases from V and 10 bases from J, with 11 bases between. This CDR3 spans 12 amino acids. CDR3 sequence: CASNKQGSPLHF. DNA for the CDR3: TGTGCCAGCAACAAACAGGGCTCACCCCTCCACTTT.

This clonotype has only a few counts. The chain joins TRBV20-1 to TRBJ2-7; TRBD2 matches 12 bases. Looked up from germline, CDR1 is DFQATT and CDR2 is SNEGSKA (reference sequence). After removal of 5 bases from V and 4 bases from J, the junction contained 9 bases not matched to a gene. The CDR3 covers 15 residues. The CDR3 reads CSARAPGTSGYEQYF. For the CDR3, the DNA is TGCAGTGCTCGCGCCCCCGGGACTAGCGGGTACGAGCAGTACTTC.

The count of this clonotype is one. The V call is TRBV29-1, the J call TRBJ2-7; 10 bases are shared with TRBD2. The end of the DNA aligns better with TRBJ2-1, so the J call may be wrong. CDR3 length: 14 residues. The germline V gene has CDR1 SQVTM and CDR2 ANQGSEA. This CDR3 is CSAHSGGILNEQFF. CDR3 nucleotides: TGCAGCGCCCATAGCGGGGGGATCCTCAATGAGCAGTTCTTC.

In this sample, this clonotype turned up many times. The chain carries TRBV14 and TRBJ2-7; TRBD2 matches at 9 bases. The ends lost 3 bases at V and 6 bases at J; junction bases unmatched: 9. Germline V gene data show CDR1 as SGHDN and CDR2 as FVKESK. The CDR3 covers 15 residues. The CDR3 DNA sequence: TGTGCCAGCAGCCAGAAGGCGGGAGGGCCTCCCGAGCAGTACTTC. The encoded protein is CASSQKAGGPPEQYF.

This clonotype was seen ten or more times. The genes are TRBV2 and TRBJ1-2; 7 nucleotides line up with TRBD1. V lost 9 bases to trimming and J lost 4 bases; unmatched junction nucleotides: 2. The CDR3 is 11 residues long. The V gene's germline CDR1 is SNHLY and CDR2 FYNNEI. Written as DNA, the CDR3 is TGTGCCAGAAGACAGGGCTATGGCTACACCTTC. Amino acids: CARRQGYGYTF.

J is TRBJ1-2 and V is TRBV3-1; possible D gene TRBD1, 5 bases. From germline, CDR1 is LGHDT and CDR2 YNNKEL (reference sequence). V lost 3 bases, J lost 3 bases, and 8 bases lay in between. The CDR3 is 13 amino acids. CDR3 in DNA: TGTGCCAGCAGCCAGTTAGGGGACTATGGCTACACCTTC. Its protein product is CASSQLGDYGYTF.

Only a few counts were recorded for this clonotype. The gene calls are TRBV10-3 and TRBJ1-1; no firm D call. The CDR3 covers 15 residues. Trimming shortened V by 6 bases and J by 0 bases, and 14 bases separated the two germline ends. Looked up from germline, CDR1 is ENHRY and CDR2 is SYGVKD. Here the CDR3 reads CAIRVIYDMNTEAFF. The CDR3 nucleotides are TGTGCCATCAGGGTGATATACGATATGAACACTGAAGCTTTCTTT.

Concerning this clonotype: This could be a read error, since a much larger clone is one nucleotide away. This rearrangement joins TRBV7-9 to TRBJ2-5, with 13 bases fitting TRBD2. Per germline, CDR1 SEHNR and CDR2 FQNEAQ (reference sequence). The CDR3 is 16 residues long. The CDR3 bases are TGTGCCGGCAGCTTCACTAGCGGGGGGGCCGTAGAGACCCAGTACTTC. It codes for CAGSFTSGGAVETQYF.

This clonotype was seen at least ten times. The chain has TRBV9 and TRBJ1-1; D is ambiguous. CDR3 length: 11 amino acids. CDR1 and CDR2 from the germline V gene are SGDLS and YYNGEE. Trimming shortened V by 3 bases and J by 6 bases, and 6 bases separated the two germline ends. The CDR3 loop is CASSAGAEAFF. DNA of the CDR3: TGTGCCAGCAGCGCTGGAGCTGAAGCTTTCTTT.

The genes are TRBV10-3 and TRBJ2-6; D possibly uses TRBD1 or TRBD2 (5 bases each). Germline V CDR1 and CDR2: ENHRY, SYGVKD. The ends were cut back, 11 bases at V and 2 bases at J, with 16 bases in the middle. This CDR3 region has 15 residues. CDR3 bases: TGTGCCGGCGTCGCGCAGGGAGCTGGGGCCAACGTCCTGACTTTC. It yields the protein CAGVAQGAGANVLTF.